This record looks at one T cell receptor (beta chain) sequence and its context. Sequencing used immunoSEQ multiplex PCR; TCRdb keeps in-frame clones, though not all of them. This sample carries some 100,000 clones, more than 65% of them seen once, and the ten largest clones take 24%. These data are taken from a study of shared clonotypes between healthy human individuals. The germline V gene has CDR1 ENHRY and CDR2 SYGVKD. The CDR3 spans 16 residues. Unmatched junction bases numbered 12, after V lost 3 bases and J lost 7 bases. The V call is TRBV10-3, the J call TRBJ2-1, with 7 bases matching TRBD2. The TCR originated in a woman between 25 and 40 years old in good health. Input material: memory CD8+ T cells sorted from blood. Subset indicated: CD45RO+ cells pooled with CCR7-negative TemRA cells. The chain's CDR3 is CAISEGSGVSRNEQFF. Here the CDR3 DNA reads TGTGCCATCAGTGAAGGGAGCGGGGTGAGTAGAAATGAGCAGTTCTTC.